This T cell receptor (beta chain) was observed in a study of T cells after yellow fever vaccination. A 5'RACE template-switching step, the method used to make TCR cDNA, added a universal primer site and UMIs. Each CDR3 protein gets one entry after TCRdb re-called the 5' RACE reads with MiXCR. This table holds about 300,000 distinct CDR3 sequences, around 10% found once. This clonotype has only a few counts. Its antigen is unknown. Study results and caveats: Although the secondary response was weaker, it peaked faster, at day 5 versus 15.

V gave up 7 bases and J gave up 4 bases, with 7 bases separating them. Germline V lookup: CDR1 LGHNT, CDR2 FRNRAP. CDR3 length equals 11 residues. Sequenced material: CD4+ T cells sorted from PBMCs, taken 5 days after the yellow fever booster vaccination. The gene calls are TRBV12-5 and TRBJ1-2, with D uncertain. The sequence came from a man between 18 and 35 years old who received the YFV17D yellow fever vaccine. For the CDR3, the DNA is TGTGCTAGTGCCCGGGGCTATGGCTACACCTTC. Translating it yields CASARGYGYTF.